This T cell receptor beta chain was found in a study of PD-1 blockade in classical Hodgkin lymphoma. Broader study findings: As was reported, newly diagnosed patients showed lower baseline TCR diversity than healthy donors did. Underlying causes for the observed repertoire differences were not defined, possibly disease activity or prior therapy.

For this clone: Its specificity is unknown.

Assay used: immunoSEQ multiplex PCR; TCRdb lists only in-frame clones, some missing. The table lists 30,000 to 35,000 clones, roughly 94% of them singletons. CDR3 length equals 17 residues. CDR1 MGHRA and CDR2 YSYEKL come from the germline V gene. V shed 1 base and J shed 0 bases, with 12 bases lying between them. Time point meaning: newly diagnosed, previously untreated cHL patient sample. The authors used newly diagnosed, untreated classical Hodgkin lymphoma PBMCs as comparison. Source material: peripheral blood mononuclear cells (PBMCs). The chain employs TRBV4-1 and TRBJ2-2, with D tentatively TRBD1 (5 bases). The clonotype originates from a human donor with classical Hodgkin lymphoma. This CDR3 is CASSQVQGAANTGELFF. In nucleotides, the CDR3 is TGCGCCAGCAGCCAAGTACAAGGGGCTGCGAACACCGGGGAGCTGTTTTTT.